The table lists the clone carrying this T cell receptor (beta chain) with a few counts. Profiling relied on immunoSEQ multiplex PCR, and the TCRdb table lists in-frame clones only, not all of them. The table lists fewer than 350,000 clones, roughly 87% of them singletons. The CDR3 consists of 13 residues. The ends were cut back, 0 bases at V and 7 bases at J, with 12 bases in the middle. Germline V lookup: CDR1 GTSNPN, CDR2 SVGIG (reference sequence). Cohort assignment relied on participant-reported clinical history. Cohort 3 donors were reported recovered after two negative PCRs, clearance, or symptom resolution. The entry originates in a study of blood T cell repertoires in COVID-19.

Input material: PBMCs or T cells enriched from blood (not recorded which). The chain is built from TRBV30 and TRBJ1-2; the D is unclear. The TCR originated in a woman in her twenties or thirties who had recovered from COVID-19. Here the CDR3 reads CAWSVIRVFGYTF. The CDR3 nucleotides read TGTGCCTGGAGTGTAATTCGGGTATTTGGCTACACCTTC.